These 21 T cell receptor beta chains were sequenced from one sample in a study of OX40 agonist ivuxolimab in advanced cancers. The assay was immunoSEQ multiplex PCR, and TCRdb's table has in-frame clones only and misses some. The repertoire holds approximately 17,000 clones, with more than 75% as singletons. The specimen comprised CD4+ or CD8+ T cells sorted from blood, sampled in a trial of the OX40 agonist ivuxolimab. The receptors originated from an adult with an advanced solid tumor such as melanoma, head and neck, liver or kidney cancer.

The V and J genes are TRBV30 and TRBJ2-2, with 11 bases matching TRBD1. Germline CDR1 reads GTSNPN; CDR2 reads SVGIG (reference sequence). Unmatched junction bases numbered 8, after V lost 5 bases and J lost 6 bases. This CDR3 has 15 residues. This CDR3 reads CAWDPGTGGSGELFF. The CDR3 DNA follows: TGTGCCTGGGACCCGGGGACAGGGGGATCCGGGGAGCTGTTTTTT.

This rearrangement joins TRBV30 to TRBJ1-6, with D maybe TRBD1 (5 bases). Per germline, CDR1 GTSNPN and CDR2 SVGIG (reference sequence). The CDR3 covers 15 residues. V was pared by 5 bases and J by 5 bases, with 16 bases between. For the CDR3, the DNA is TGTGCCTGGGCCAGCCAGGGACTTAATAATTCACCCCTCCACTTT. It codes for CAWASQGLNNSPLHF.

The V and J genes are TRBV2 and TRBJ2-1; maybe TRBD1 (5 bases). The germline V and J ends were trimmed by 7 bases and 7 bases, with 14 bases remaining between them. CDR3 length: 13 residues. CDR1 SNHLY and CDR2 FYNNEI come from the germline V gene. CDR3 loop: CASTSRVWNEQFF. The CDR3 DNA sequence: TGTGCCAGCACCTCCAGGGTTTGGAATGAGCAGTTCTTC.

The chain is built from TRBV7-2 and TRBJ2-7; the D is unclear. This CDR3 contains 11 residues. The germline V and J ends were trimmed by 4 bases and 6 bases, with 7 bases remaining between them. Germline V gives CDR1 SGHTA, CDR2 FQGNSA. This CDR3 reads CASSYLGEQYF. CDR3 coding DNA: TGTGCCAGCAGCTACCTAGGCGAGCAGTACTTC.

V usage is TRBV6-5 and J usage is TRBJ2-1; 8 bases align to TRBD2. The V gene end was trimmed by 8 bases and the J gene end by 9 bases; junction bases not matched to a gene: 12. Germline values: CDR1 MNHEY, CDR2 SVGAGI. The CDR3 is 14 amino acids. CDR3 sequence reads: CASGGLEPWGEQFF. The CDR3 nucleotides are TGTGCCAGCGGGGGACTAGAACCCTGGGGTGAGCAGTTCTTC.

The J gene is TRBJ1-1, the V gene TRBV2, with TRBD1 as a possible D gene (5 bases). CDR3 length: 13 residues. The germline gives CDR1 SNHLY, CDR2 FYNNEI. The CDR3 DNA sequence: TGTGCGACCCGAAGTCAGGGGAACACTGAAGCTTTCTTT. Its protein is CATRSQGNTEAFF.

CDR3 in DNA: TGTGCCAGCAGTGTCCAGATTAACACCGGGGAGCTGTTTTTT. It encodes CASSVQINTGELFF. The chain has TRBV6-1 and TRBJ2-2; the D is unclear. Germline V lookup: CDR1 MNHNS, CDR2 SASEGT. The CDR3 consists of 14 residues. The ends were cut back, 4 bases at V and 2 bases at J, with 8 bases in the middle.

The chain combines TRBV29-1 with TRBJ2-5; tentatively, D is TRBD1 (5 bases). The V and J ends lost 3 bases and 4 bases respectively, with 9 bases between them. CDR1 is SQVTM and CDR2 is ANQGSEA in the germline V gene. The CDR3 runs to 12 residues. The CDR3 nucleotides are TGCAGCGTTGAGAAGGGGCCAGAGACCCAGTACTTC. Its protein product is CSVEKGPETQYF.

The chain employs TRBV28 and TRBJ1-5; 10 bases are a match to TRBD1. V shed 3 bases and J 4 bases; nucleotides not matched to a gene: 15. CDR1 is MDHEN, CDR2 SYDVKM, per germline. CDR3 length: 19 residues. The CDR3 loop is CASSFGGRQGAPRNQPQHF. In DNA form, the CDR3 reads TGTGCCAGCAGTTTCGGGGGTAGACAGGGGGCGCCCAGAAATCAGCCCCAGCATTTT. The variable domain in full, completed from reference TRBV28 and TRBJ1-5, reads DVKVTQSSRYLVKRTGEKVFLECVQDMDHENMFWYRQDPGLGLRLIYFSYDVKMKEKGDIPEGYSVSREKKERFSLILESASTNQTSMYLCASSFGGRQGAPRNQPQHFGDGTRLSIL.

This rearrangement joins TRBV5-1 to TRBJ1-4, with D perhaps TRBD1 (6 bases). Germline CDR1 reads SGHRS; CDR2 reads YFSETQ. The CDR3 contains 15 residues. V was trimmed by 0 bases and J by 3 bases, leaving 9 bases between them. The chain's CDR3 is CASSLADSPNEKLFF. The CDR3 DNA reads as TGCGCCAGCAGCTTGGCGGACAGCCCTAATGAAAAACTGTTTTTT.

The chain carries TRBV28 and TRBJ2-7; D perhaps matches TRBD2 (6 bases). Looked up from germline, CDR1 is MDHEN and CDR2 is SYDVKM. Deletions cut 8 bases from V and 6 bases from J, with 14 bases between. The CDR3 totals 12 residues. CDR3 DNA: TGTGCCAGCCGTAGCGGTAATCTCGAGCAGTACTTC. Its translation: CASRSGNLEQYF.

This clone was seen once. Other DNA sequences in this specimen translate into the identical CDR3. The chain uses TRBV5-4 and TRBJ2-7; 10 positions agree with TRBD2. There are 17 residues in the CDR3. Germline assignment: CDR1 SGHNT and CDR2 YYREEE (reference sequence). Losses at the gene ends were 0 bases for V and 5 bases for J; bases not matched to a gene: 11. CDR3 in DNA: TGTGCCAGCAGCTTGGTACACATGGGGCTAGCGGGAGACGAGCAGTACTTC. Translated, it gives CASSLVHMGLAGDEQYF.

The genes are TRBV10-3 and TRBJ2-1; D is perhaps TRBD1 (6 bases). Germline V gene sequence: CDR1 ENHRY, CDR2 SYGVKD. The CDR3 runs to 14 residues. Between the trimmed V and J ends, which lost 4 bases and 4 bases, there was a span of 11 bases. This CDR3 reads CAISGTGQYNEQFF. The CDR3 DNA is TGTGCCATCAGTGGTACTGGACAGTACAATGAGCAGTTCTTC.

The chain links TRBV18 to TRBJ2-5; the match to TRBD1 covers 9 bases. The DNA end is a closer match to TRBJ2-7, so the J assignment may be wrong. Germline-derived CDR1 and CDR2 are KGHSH and LQKENI. The CDR3 is 15 amino acids. As DNA, the CDR3 is TGTGCCAGCTCACCAGTCGGGACAGGGAACTACGAGCAGTACTTC. This translates into CASSPVGTGNYEQYF.

The sample holds a few counts of this clone. The chain employs TRBV4-1 and TRBJ2-5; the D gene is possibly TRBD2 (6 bases). The V end was cut by 0 bases, the J end by 4 bases, with 24 bases between. CDR1 and CDR2 from the germline V gene are MGHRA and YSYEKL. The CDR3 consists of 19 residues. The CDR3, as DNA: TGCGCCAGCAGCCAAGATACGGGGTCGGGAGAATTGTTGGGAGAGACCCAGTACTTC. It codes for CASSQDTGSGELLGETQYF.

Only a few counts were recorded for this clone. The chain couples TRBV11-2 to TRBJ2-1; 9 nucleotides agree with TRBD2. Unmatched junction bases numbered 2, after V lost 3 bases and J lost 2 bases. Germline values: CDR1 SGHAT, CDR2 FQNNGV. This CDR3 is 15 amino acids long. The CDR3 DNA follows: TGTGCCAGCAGCTTGGCGGGGGGGACCTACAATGAGCAGTTCTTC. It codes for CASSLAGGTYNEQFF.

The chain recombines TRBV30 with TRBJ2-5, with D perhaps assigned TRBD1 or TRBD2 (5 bases each). V lost 0 bases, J lost 5 bases, and 7 bases lay in between. Germline V gene lookup returns CDR1 GTSNPN and CDR2 SVGIG (reference sequence). This CDR3 comprises 12 residues. The CDR3 region has the DNA TGTGCCTGGAGTGTGGGGGAGGAGACCCAGTACTTC. Encoded protein: CAWSVGEETQYF.

This chain uses TRBV5-5 with TRBJ2-7, with D uncertain. CDR1 is SGHKS and CDR2 is YYEKEE in the germline V gene (reference sequence). CDR3 size: 14 residues. The V gene lost 4 bases and the J gene lost 2 bases, with 13 bases spanning the gap. CDR3 sequence (DNA): TGTGCCAGCAGCCGCAGCGACAACCCCTACGAGCAGTACTTC. It encodes CASSRSDNPYEQYF.

This chain joins TRBV30 and TRBJ2-7, with D perhaps matching TRBD2 (6 bases). Germline lookup yields CDR1 GTSNPN and CDR2 SVGIG (reference sequence). The CDR3 covers 14 residues. V was shortened by 8 bases and J by 1 base, with 18 bases between the two germline ends. The CDR3 nucleotides read TGTGCCACACGGCGGGACGGAACGTCCTACGAGCAGTACTTC. Translating it yields CATRRDGTSYEQYF.

The gene calls are TRBV7-6 and TRBJ1-1; the D is unclear. The V end was cut by 5 bases, the J end by 11 bases, with 15 bases between. This CDR3 is 12 amino acids long. Germline CDR1 SGHVS, CDR2 FNYEAQ. CDR3 sequence reads: CASSPLSGFAFF. In DNA, the CDR3 is TGTGCCAGCAGCCCGCTTTCGGGGTTCGCTTTCTTT.

This chain joins TRBV6-6 and TRBJ1-1; D might be TRBD1 (5 bases). The germline V gene encodes CDR1 MNHNY and CDR2 SVGAGI (reference sequence). The V end lost 6 bases, the J end lost 4 bases, and 12 bases lay between the germline ends. The CDR3 spans 13 residues. The CDR3 protein is CASRRGGGTEAFF. CDR3 in DNA: TGTGCCAGCAGAAGGGGTGGGGGCACTGAAGCTTTCTTT.